The 12 T cell receptor beta chains given below trace back to one sample, sequenced in a study of shared clonotypes between healthy human individuals. Using immunoSEQ multiplex PCR, the repertoire was profiled, and TCRdb retains in-frame clones only, with some absent. The repertoire holds about 320,000 clones, with around 86% as singletons. Source material: memory CD8+ T cells sorted from blood. Stated subset: CD45RO+ cells pooled with CCR7-negative TemRA cells. The receptor set was obtained from a man younger than 35 in good health.

The chain has TRBV18 and TRBJ2-3; no definite D call. The CDR3 runs to 15 residues. The germline gives CDR1 KGHSH, CDR2 LQKENI. Trimming removed 7 bases at V and 0 bases at J, with 14 bases between. The CDR3, as DNA: TGTGCCAGCTTAACCAAGACCGGGAGCACAGATACGCAGTATTTT. As protein: CASLTKTGSTDTQYF.

This CDR3 is CASSTGWGGSSYNEQFF. As DNA, the CDR3 is TGTGCCAGCAGCACCGGCTGGGGCGGGAGTTCCTACAATGAGCAGTTCTTC. The chain joins TRBV7-9 to TRBJ2-1, with 7 positions matching TRBD2. Looked up from germline, CDR1 is SEHNR and CDR2 is FQNEAQ (reference sequence). V was clipped by 5 bases and J by 1 base; unmatched bases: 11. The CDR3 runs to 17 residues.

The chain carries TRBV5-6 and TRBJ1-1, with unresolved D. Trimming took 2 bases from V and 7 from J, leaving 12 bases between them. The CDR3 sequence is 13 residues long. CDR1 is SGHDT and CDR2 is YYEEEE in the germline V gene. CDR3: CASSLGVTGEAFF. DNA for the CDR3: TGTGCCAGCAGCTTAGGAGTCACGGGTGAAGCTTTCTTT.

CDR3 nucleotide sequence: TGTGCCAGCAGTTCGGCAGCCGGACTGAATCAGCCCCAGCATTTT. Translating gives CASSSAAGLNQPQHF. The chain recombines TRBV6-1 with TRBJ1-5, with no clear D. Germline CDR1 is MNHNS and CDR2 is SASEGT. V was cut by 5 bases and J by 4 bases, with 15 bases left in between. The CDR3 extends over 15 amino acids.

The CDR3 coding sequence is TGTGCCAGCAGTCCCTACGGGTTATTGGAGCAGTTCTTC. Amino acid sequence: CASSPYGLLEQFF. The chain carries TRBV6-5 and TRBJ2-1; D unresolved. Trimming pared 5 bases from V and 10 bases from J, leaving 15 bases between. Per germline, CDR1 MNHEY and CDR2 SVGAGI. This CDR3 comprises 13 residues.

This clone has more than one count but fewer than ten. The chain links TRBV5-4 to TRBJ2-3, with D maybe TRBD1 (6 bases). The V end lost 1 base, the J end lost 2 bases, and 14 bases lay between the germline ends. CDR1 SGHNT and CDR2 YYREEE come from the germline V gene (reference sequence). This CDR3 spans 16 amino acids. The CDR3: CASSLLSGHLTDTQYF. As DNA, the CDR3 is TGTGCCAGCAGCTTGTTATCGGGACACCTCACAGATACGCAGTATTTT.

This chain's CDR3 is CASSRIRVYGYTF. DNA for the CDR3: TGTGCCAGCAGCCGCATTAGAGTCTATGGCTACACCTTC. The chain employs TRBV13 and TRBJ1-2, with unresolved D. In germline, CDR1 is PRHDT, CDR2 FYEKMQ (reference sequence). CDR3 size: 13 residues. Trimming removed 5 bases at V and 4 bases at J, with 11 bases between. Together with reference TRBV13 and TRBJ1-2, the CDR3 gives the full variable domain: AAGVIQSPRHLIKEKRETATLKCYPIPRHDTVYWYQQGPGQDPQFLISFYEKMQSDKGSIPDRFSAQQFSDYHSELNMSSLELGDSALYFCASSRIRVYGYTFGSGTRLTVV.

This chain joins TRBV9 and TRBJ1-1; perhaps TRBD1 as D (5 bases). Looked up from germline, CDR1 is SGDLS and CDR2 is YYNGEE. Trimming shortened V by 4 bases and J by 3 bases, and 13 bases separated the two germline ends. The CDR3 is made up of 14 amino acids. The CDR3 protein is CASSSGRGDTEAFF. For the CDR3, the DNA is TGTGCCAGCAGCAGCGGGAGAGGGGACACTGAAGCTTTCTTT.

The chain couples TRBV2 to TRBJ2-7, with D perhaps TRBD2 (6 bases). Looked up from germline, CDR1 is SNHLY and CDR2 is FYNNEI. Trimming stripped 2 bases from V and 3 bases from J, with 14 bases between. This CDR3 contains 15 residues. CDR3 nucleotide sequence: TGTGCCAGCAGTGAAACCCTGGACTACGACTACGAGCAGTACTTC. This translates into CASSETLDYDYEQYF.

The chain uses TRBV27 and TRBJ1-5; a weak D match, TRBD1 (6 bases). CDR3 size: 15 residues. The V gene lost 5 bases and the J gene lost 2 bases, with 13 bases spanning the gap. Germline CDR1 MNHEY, CDR2 SMNVEV (reference sequence). The CDR3 DNA is TGTGCCAGCAGTGGGAGGGGGATCGGCAATCAGCCCCAGCATTTT. Translating gives CASSGRGIGNQPQHF.

The chain has TRBV2 and TRBJ1-1; D uncertain. Germline assignment: CDR1 SNHLY and CDR2 FYNNEI. Trimming removed 5 bases at V and 4 bases at J, with 11 bases between. The CDR3 runs 13 residues. As DNA, the CDR3 is TGTGCCAGCAGTTGGACCTGGAGCACTGAAGCTTTCTTT. Its protein is CASSWTWSTEAFF. Based on the CDR3 plus reference TRBV2 and TRBJ1-1, the full variable domain is EPEVTQTPSHQVTQMGQEVILRCVPISNHLYFYWYRQILGQKVEFLVSFYNNEISEKSEIFDDQFSVERPDGSNFTLKIRSTKLEDSAMYFCASSWTWSTEAFFGQGTRLTVV.

In its sample, this clone was seen a few times. This chain links TRBV10-3 with TRBJ2-4; 9 positions match TRBD2. The CDR3 is 17 residues long. Germline V gene sequence: CDR1 ENHRY, CDR2 SYGVKD. V shed 3 bases and J 0 bases; nucleotides not matched to a gene: 6. Here the CDR3 reads CAISDPPSGVAKNIQYF. CDR3 nucleotide sequence: TGTGCCATCAGTGATCCGCCTAGCGGGGTAGCCAAAAACATTCAGTACTTC.